Described below is a single TCR beta chain sequence and its context. This specimen belongs to a study of blood T cell repertoires in COVID-19. The repertoire was sequenced with immunoSEQ multiplex PCR; TCRdb's copy has only in-frame clones and lacks some. This sample has roughly 240,000 clones, with roughly 90% found just once. Sequenced sample: PBMCs or T cells enriched from blood (not recorded which). The sequence was collected from a woman in her thirties with acute COVID-19.

The CDR3 region is CASSVGLYGYTF. CDR3 coding DNA: TGTGCCAGCAGCGTCGGTCTGTATGGCTACACCTTC. The chain combines TRBV25-1 with TRBJ1-2; D ambiguous. The V gene lost 6 bases and the J gene lost 5 bases, with 10 bases spanning the gap. This CDR3 is 12 amino acids long. Looked up from germline, CDR1 is MGHDK and CDR2 is SYGVNS.